This T cell receptor (beta chain) was captured in a study of T cells after yellow fever vaccination (dated by TCRdb to 2018 to 2020). About the investigation overall: The SMART-Seq v4 Ultra Low Input RNA kit was used to prepare libraries from fractions with low cell numbers. To follow T-cell clones before and after primary and booster YFV17D yellow fever vaccination, bulk TCR alpha and beta repertoires were sequenced over time. Two healthy male donors, one aged 18 to 30 and one aged 30 to 40 years, made up the cohort. Blood was drawn at multiple timepoints before and after primary and secondary immunization, with bulk PBMC replicates and cell subsets isolated.

This clonotype showed up just a few times. Its antigen specificity is not known. It has no much larger one-base neighbor in the sample; base qualities were not kept. Reading the label with the study, this specimen's treatment or condition is: live attenuated yellow fever vaccine strain. At every blood-draw timepoint, two biological replicates of bulk PBMCs were collected. PBMCs were isolated from peripheral blood using a standard Ficoll-Paque protocol. TriZol was used to extract RNA from bulk PBMCs, from CD4 and CD8 fractions, and from dextramer-positive and dextramer-negative fractions. General conclusions and limits of the study: Most clones expanded after primary vaccination (approximately 95% of CD4 and around nine tenths of CD8) were re-detected after the booster, suggesting that broad memory maintenance occurred. A small fraction of clonotypes appeared in both the CD4 and CD8 compartments, likely as a result of convergent recombination. Because the study included only two donors, the extent to which the findings can be generalized is limited. The secondary T-cell response was found to be weaker but faster than the primary response, with a peak reached on day 5 rather than on day 15. Computational filtering was needed because FACS-sorted repertoires could contain abundant contaminating clonotypes from the bulk population.

Including cysteine and phenylalanine, the CDR3 has 16 amino acids. This entry keeps only the CDR3 DNA: 48 bases, framed from base 1. Germline trimming amounts to 1 base on V and 2 bases on J, with 3 as the count of junction bases outside the gene matches. From a lookup of the germline V gene, CDR1 and CDR2 are SGHRS and YFSETQ. TCR cDNA was synthesized by 5'RACE template switching, which introduced a universal primer site and unique molecular identifiers. cDNA synthesis was primed from both the TCR alpha and TCR beta constant segments. Libraries were amplified in two PCR steps, with sample barcodes and sequencing adapters added in the second step. Sequencing of libraries was performed on Illumina HiSeq 2500 (2x100 bp) or NovaSeq (2x150 bp). In the source study's methods: MIGEC was used to demultiplex reads and collapse the reads into UMI consensus sequences, and MiXCR was used for V(D)J alignment. Using edgeR on replicate PBMC samples, clonotypes were called vaccine-responding if FDR was below 0.01 and the log2 fold change was above 5 up to day 15. Each bulk clonotype received a CD4 or CD8 identity based on whether the sequenced CD4 or CD8 repertoire contained that clonotype at higher abundance. Using fastp at Q25 and MiXCR, TCRdb reprocessed the public reads and kept productive beta chains. Merged by CDR3 protein, the rows form single entries marked with the most common genes and DNA. The V and J calls, along with clone size, are taken from TCRdb and not from the paper's own processing. Counted in this sample were approximately 350,000 distinct CDR3 sequences; around 10% of them appeared once. The biggest ten clones account for around 20% of the sample.

This receptor was taken from a young man who received the YFV17D yellow fever vaccine. The chain joins TRBV5-1 to TRBJ2-1, and 10 junction bases match TRBD1. The specimen was PBMCs, collected on the day of the first yellow fever vaccination. The DNA sequence is as follows: TGCGCCAGCAGCTTGACCGGGACAGGGGCCTACAATGAGCAGTTCTTC. Protein translation: CASSLTGTGAYNEQFF.